Listed below are T cell receptor beta chains from one sample, sequenced in a study of PD-1 blockade in classical Hodgkin lymphoma. Data came from immunoSEQ multiplex PCR; TCRdb stores just in-frame clones and leaves some out. The sample holds fewer than 30,000 clones, approximately 86% seen once. The material was CD8+ T cells from blood, obtained at baseline. These receptor sequences come from a human donor with classical Hodgkin lymphoma. Each CDR3 is given with its conserved first and last residue. The D gene is left open where the match is weak. A row's size may be missing; if present it is once, few, many or a size class.

j_call clone_size v_call d_call cdr3_aa cdr3_nt
TRBJ1-2 NA TRBV27 TRBD1 CASRTGGGGYTF TGTGCCAGCAGGACAGGGGGTGGGGGCTACACCTTC
TRBJ2-3 NA TRBV9 TRBD2 CASSVVAGLLTDTQYF TGTGCCAGCAGCGTGGTAGCGGGATTGCTTACAGATACGCAGTATTTT
TRBJ2-1 NA TRBV5-1 NA CASSSSQSHEQFF TGCGCCAGCAGCTCCTCACAGAGCCATGAGCAGTTCTTC
TRBJ2-6 NA TRBV25-1 TRBD1 CASSEDRVGAGANVLTF TGTGCCAGCAGTGAGGACAGGGTAGGCGCTGGGGCCAACGTCCTGACTTTC
TRBJ2-1 NA TRBV9 NA CACGTGVNEQFF TGTGCCTGCGGGACGGGCGTCAATGAGCAGTTCTTC
TRBJ2-7 NA TRBV9 NA CASSPRTGPTAYEQYF TGTGCCAGCAGCCCCCGAACCGGGCCTACCGCTTACGAGCAGTACTTC
TRBJ2-7 NA TRBV27 TRBD1 CASRPFPGTGTYEQYF TGTGCCAGCAGACCTTTCCCGGGGACAGGTACCTACGAGCAGTACTTC
TRBJ2-1 NA TRBV28 NA CASGWRGAYNEQFF TGTGCCAGCGGTTGGAGGGGGGCCTACAATGAGCAGTTCTTC
TRBJ2-3 NA TRBV28 TRBD2 CASSSPTSGSETDTQYF TGTGCCAGCAGTTCCCCGACTAGCGGGAGTGAGACAGATACGCAGTATTTT
TRBJ1-2 NA TRBV29-1 TRBD1 CSEVGQGSLGYTF TGCAGCGAAGTTGGACAGGGGTCCTTGGGCTACACCTTC
TRBJ2-7 NA TRBV29-1 NA CSVTSSSPSSYEQYF TGCAGCGTTACCTCTAGCTCTCCCAGCTCCTACGAGCAGTACTTC
TRBJ1-5 NA TRBV18 NA CASSPSDSRSRQPQHF TGTGCCAGCTCACCGTCGGACAGCCGGTCACGTCAGCCCCAGCATTTT
TRBJ1-1 few TRBV4-3 TRBD1 CASSHRGTGVTEAFF TGCGCCAGCAGCCACCGCGGGACAGGGGTTACTGAAGCTTTCTTT
TRBJ2-1 NA TRBV27 NA CASSLYSVNEQFF TGTGCCAGCAGTTTATACTCTGTGAATGAGCAGTTCTTC
TRBJ2-7 NA TRBV4-1 NA CASTLNTGSYEQYF TGCGCCAGCACACTAAACACAGGTAGCTACGAGCAGTACTTC
TRBJ2-3 NA TRBV9 NA CASSVEGGTDTQYF TGTGCCAGCAGCGTAGAGGGGGGTACAGATACGCAGTATTTT
TRBJ1-1 NA TRBV28 NA CASSRLAGAEAFF TGTGCCAGCAGCCGCCTGGCGGGAGCTGAAGCTTTCTTT
TRBJ1-5 NA TRBV6-5 NA CASSYLGPNQPQHF TGTGCCAGCAGTTATTTGGGTCCTAATCAGCCCCAGCATTTT
TRBJ2-1 NA TRBV30 TRBD1 CAWSGTGDIFSYNEQFF TGTGCCTGGAGTGGTACAGGGGACATCTTCTCCTACAATGAGCAGTTCTTC
TRBJ2-7 once TRBV11-2 NA CASSLISQTYEQYF TGTGCCAGCAGCTTAATATCACAGACCTACGAGCAGTACTTC
TRBJ2-5 NA TRBV18 TRBD1 CASSTRDRGRLETQYF TGTGCCAGCTCAACCCGGGACAGGGGTCGCCTTGAGACCCAGTACTTC
TRBJ2-7 NA TRBV13 TRBD2 CASSPWTSGSRYEQYF TGTGCCAGCAGCCCTTGGACTAGCGGGAGTAGGTACGAGCAGTACTTC
TRBJ1-1 few TRBV30 NA CAWSVLARPLNTEAFF TGTGCCTGGAGTGTATTGGCTCGACCCTTGAACACTGAAGCTTTCTTT
TRBJ2-3 NA TRBV11-2 TRBD1 CASSLHYGQGIDTQYF TGTGCCAGCAGCCTCCACTACGGACAGGGGATAGATACGCAGTATTTT
TRBJ1-2 NA TRBV28 NA CASSLPDNYGYTF TGTGCCAGCAGTCTCCCTGATAACTATGGCTACACCTTC
TRBJ1-5 NA TRBV4-1 NA CASSQGGGGSQHF TGCGCCAGCAGCCAAGGAGGGGGGGGATCCCAGCATTTT
TRBJ1-1 once TRBV6-1 TRBD1 CASSGERGPSDTEAFF TGTGCCAGCAGTGGGGAGAGGGGGCCAAGCGACACTGAAGCTTTCTTT
TRBJ2-1 NA TRBV27 TRBD1 CASSEGQGKSEQFF TGTGCCAGCAGTGAAGGACAGGGTAAGAGTGAGCAGTTCTTC
TRBJ2-3 NA TRBV4-1 NA CASSPYGTDTQYF TGCGCCAGCAGCCCCTACGGGACAGATACGCAGTATTTT
TRBJ2-7 NA TRBV6-5 TRBD1 CASSYVGTGTGEQYF TGTGCCAGCAGTTACGTTGGGACAGGGACAGGCGAGCAGTACTTC
TRBJ2-7 NA TRBV4-1 TRBD1 CASSQGTGGLRSYEQYF TGCGCCAGCAGCCAAGGGACAGGGGGCTTGCGCTCCTACGAGCAGTACTTC
TRBJ2-2 NA TRBV9 NA CASSVARENTGELFF TGTGCCAGCAGCGTAGCCAGGGAGAACACCGGGGAGCTGTTTTTT
TRBJ2-5 NA TRBV27 NA CASSFMETQYF TGTGCCAGCAGTTTTATGGAGACCCAGTACTTC
TRBJ2-7 NA TRBV7-8 NA CASSLSPSWYEQYF TGTGCCAGCAGCTTATCACCGAGTTGGTACGAGCAGTACTTC
TRBJ1-1 NA TRBV2 TRBD1 CASTDRVGAFF TGTGCCAGCACAGACAGGGTCGGTGCTTTCTTT
TRBJ2-1 NA TRBV28 TRBD2 CASSDGLAYNEQFF TGTGCCAGCAGTGACGGACTAGCCTACAATGAGCAGTTCTTC
TRBJ2-4 once TRBV2 NA CASRAVSKNIQYF TGTGCCAGCCGCGCAGTATCCAAAAACATTCAGTACTTC
TRBJ2-7 NA TRBV6-4 NA CASSAQGGSYEQYF TGTGCCAGCAGCGCACAGGGAGGCTCCTACGAGCAGTACTTC
TRBJ1-4 NA TRBV7-3 NA CASSLTPLEKLFF TGTGCCAGCAGCTTAACGCCCCTTGAAAAACTGTTTTTT
TRBJ1-4 NA TRBV14 NA CASSRQRNEKLFF TGTGCCAGCAGCCGACAGAGGAATGAAAAACTGTTTTTT
TRBJ2-1 NA TRBV30 NA CAWSVNYEQFF TGTGCCTGGAGTGTGAATTATGAGCAGTTCTTC
TRBJ2-3 NA TRBV28 TRBD2 CASITAGVVDTQYF TGTGCCAGCATCACAGCGGGAGTGGTAGATACGCAGTATTTT
TRBJ1-1 NA TRBV6-5 NA CASSYRDRGTEAFF TGTGCCAGCAGTTACAGGGATCGGGGAACTGAAGCTTTCTTT
TRBJ2-7 NA TRBV7-2 NA CASSLSSYEQYF TGTGCCAGCAGCCTCAGCTCCTACGAGCAGTACTTC
TRBJ1-2 once TRBV28 NA CASSLDDRYYGYTF TGTGCCAGCAGTTTAGACGACAGGTACTATGGCTACACCTTC
TRBJ1-1 NA TRBV27 TRBD1 CASSLTGIFTEAFF TGTGCCAGCAGCCTGACAGGGATCTTCACTGAAGCTTTCTTT
TRBJ2-3 NA TRBV10-2 NA CASSEGGARDTQYF TGCGCCAGCAGCGAGGGGGGGGCGAGAGATACGCAGTATTTT
TRBJ2-2 NA TRBV4-1 NA CASSQDWRGPRTGEWTGELFF TGCGCCAGCAGCCAAGATTGGCGGGGACCCCGAACAGGGGAATGGACCGGGGAGCTGTTTTTT
TRBJ1-2 NA TRBV30 NA CAWSVRQGYGYTF TGTGCCTGGAGTGTACGGCAGGGCTATGGCTACACCTTC
TRBJ1-5 NA TRBV27 NA CASSLGQGYQPQHF TGTGCCAGCAGTTTAGGGCAGGGCTATCAGCCCCAGCATTTT